The clone carrying this T cell receptor (beta chain) was seen a handful of times. Its specificity is not known. CDR1 is ENHRY, CDR2 SYGVKD, per germline. CDR3 length: 14 residues. V lost 3 bases and J lost 16; bases outside the gene matches: 13. This specimen belongs to a study of shared clonotypes between healthy human individuals. On the study more broadly: Three plates were used per donor for CD4 naive, three for CD4 memory, two for CD8 naive and one for CD8 memory.

Study-wide results and caveats: Genetic and exposure-history diversity was limited by the few donors. Naive subsets generally had larger estimated richness than memory subsets. In contrast to clonotypes shared by all four donors, non-shared clonotypes had lower generation probabilities.

Repertoires were generated with immunoSEQ multiplex PCR, while TCRdb's copy carries only in-frame clones and drops some. Of a few hundred thousand clones in the sample, 50% to 75% were seen once. The TCR sequence derives from a man younger than 40 in good health. The source material was memory CD4+ T cells sorted from blood. Subset defined: CD45RA-negative fraction. This chain joins TRBV10-3 and TRBJ1-5; 9 bases are a match to TRBD1. The CDR3 DNA follows: TGTGCCATCAGTGACGTCACCGGGACAGGGCGATTCCATTTT. It translates to CAISDVTGTGRFHF.